Listed here are 22 T cell receptor beta chains from one sample, sequenced in a study of blood T cell repertoires in COVID-19. Only in-frame clones appear in the TCRdb table, and some are missing; sequencing was by immunoSEQ multiplex PCR. The sample has around 310,000 clones, about 90% seen once. Sample: PBMCs or T cells enriched from blood (not recorded which). These receptors came from a woman in her 30s who had recovered from COVID-19.

The gene calls are TRBV11-2 and TRBJ2-7, with 7 positions matching TRBD2. The CDR3 loop spans 18 amino acids. CDR1 is SGHAT and CDR2 is FQNNGV in the germline V gene. The junction had 20 bases not matched to a gene; V was cut back by 4 bases and J by 5 bases. The CDR3 sequence is CASSSPKGVGGRANEQYF. The DNA for the CDR3 is TGTGCCAGCAGCTCACCTAAAGGCGTGGGGGGGAGGGCGAACGAGCAGTACTTC.

The rearrangement uses TRBV4-1 and TRBJ2-2, with 9 bases lining up with TRBD1. The CDR3 covers 18 residues. The J segment lost 4 bases and the V segment lost 3 bases, leaving 12 bases of the junction unmatched. Germline loops: CDR1 MGHRA, CDR2 YSYEKL. CDR3 residues: CASSHRDRDLVGTGELFF. The DNA for the CDR3 is TGCGCCAGCAGCCACCGGGACAGGGACTTGGTTGGCACCGGGGAGCTGTTTTTT.

This chain connects TRBV9 to TRBJ2-3; 10 nucleotides match TRBD2. The CDR3 is 18 amino acids. Trimming removed 0 bases from V and 7 bases from J; junction bases left unmatched: 14. Germline CDR1 SGDLS, CDR2 YYNGEE. CDR3 residues: CASSVAGGLAGVSNTQYF. CDR3 coding DNA: TGTGCCAGCAGCGTAGCTGGGGGCCTAGCGGGAGTATCAAATACGCAGTATTTT.

This rearrangement joins TRBV28 to TRBJ2-1, with 10 bases lining up with TRBD2. Trimming removed 4 bases from V and 4 bases from J; junction bases left unmatched: 4. The CDR3 spans 15 residues. Germline values: CDR1 MDHEN, CDR2 SYDVKM. The DNA for the CDR3 is TGTGCCAGCAGTTCTGGGACTAGCGTTTACAATGAGCAGTTCTTC. Protein: CASSSGTSVYNEQFF.

This clone was observed a single time. V and J are TRBV19 and TRBJ2-6, with 8 bases aligning to TRBD1. The CDR3 runs to 17 residues. The germline CDR1 and CDR2 sequences are LNHDA and SQIVND (reference sequence). The J segment lost 1 base and the V segment lost 3 bases, leaving 5 bases of the junction unmatched. The CDR3 DNA sequence: TGTGCCAGTAGTATCCAGACAGGGGTATCTGGGGCCAACGTCCTGACTTTC. It translates to CASSIQTGVSGANVLTF.

This rearrangement joins TRBV13 to TRBJ1-1; TRBD1 matches at 9 bases. J was trimmed by 1 base and V by 4 bases; bases with no gene match: 16. This CDR3 region has 19 residues. CDR1 is PRHDT and CDR2 is FYEKMQ in the germline V gene (reference sequence). The CDR3: CASSSQNPGTGLGNTEAFF. The CDR3 coding sequence is TGTGCCAGCAGCTCCCAGAACCCCGGGACAGGGCTGGGGAACACTGAAGCTTTCTTT.

This chain links TRBV30 with TRBJ2-1; D might be TRBD2 (6 bases). V lost 0 bases and J 1 base, leaving 13 bases between the germline ends. Germline values: CDR1 GTSNPN, CDR2 SVGIG (reference sequence). The CDR3 covers 16 residues. CDR3 sequence: CAWSVPGSGSYNEQFF. DNA of the CDR3: TGTGCCTGGAGTGTACCCGGGAGTGGATCCTACAATGAGCAGTTCTTC. Combining the CDR3 with reference TRBV30 and TRBJ2-1 gives the whole variable domain SQTIHQWPATLVQPVGSPLSLECTVEGTSNPNLYWYRQAAGRGLQLLFYSVGIGQISSEVPQNLSASRPQDRQFILSSKKLLLSDSGFYLCAWSVPGSGSYNEQFFGPGTRLTVL.

This chain links TRBV29-1 with TRBJ2-5, with a possible D match to TRBD1 (5 bases). Germline CDR1 reads SQVTM; CDR2 reads ANQGSEA. The CDR3 consists of 13 residues. V was cut by 4 bases and J by 5 bases, with 14 bases left in between. The CDR3 is CSVVGADTETQYF. CDR3 nucleotides: TGCAGCGTTGTTGGGGCAGATACGGAGACCCAGTACTTC.

The chain carries TRBV5-1 and TRBJ1-6; TRBD1 matches at 8 bases. This CDR3 is built from 16 residues. V lost 0 bases to trimming and J lost 9 bases; unmatched junction nucleotides: 8. CDR1 SGHRS and CDR2 YFSETQ come from the germline V gene. The CDR3 nucleotides read TGCGCCAGCAGCTTGGACCCAGGGGGCGTGATTTCACCCCTCCACTTT. Translating gives CASSLDPGGVISPLHF.

This clone was counted once. Here the CDR3 DNA reads TGTGCCAGCAGCTCAGAAACGGGACAGGGGGCTGACTATGGCTACACCTTC. Protein: CASSSETGQGADYGYTF. The chain has TRBV7-9 and TRBJ1-2; 12 bases align to TRBD1. There are 17 residues in the CDR3. CDR1 SEHNR and CDR2 FQNEAQ come from the germline V gene (reference sequence). J was trimmed by 3 bases and V by 4 bases; bases with no gene match: 9.

V gene TRBV6-2 or TRBV6-3 combines with J gene TRBJ2-7; the D is unclear. This CDR3 is 13 amino acids long. Trimming stripped 6 bases from V and 7 bases from J, with 16 bases between. Germline CDR1 and CDR2: MNHEY and SVGEGT. This CDR3 reads CASSIVAELEQYF. In nucleotides, the CDR3 is TGTGCCAGCAGCATCGTGGCCGAATTGGAGCAGTACTTC.

The chain links TRBV7-2 to TRBJ1-5, with 7 bases lining up with TRBD1. There are 16 residues in the CDR3. V was clipped by 3 bases and J by 2 bases; unmatched bases: 7. Germline V CDR1 and CDR2: SGHTA, FQGNSA. CDR3 nucleotide sequence: TGTGCCAGCAGCTTGAATACAGGGGAGGGCAATCAGCCCCAGCATTTT. Amino acid sequence: CASSLNTGEGNQPQHF.

The CDR3 protein is CATSRWGGMGTEAFF. The CDR3 coding sequence is TGTGCCACCAGCAGATGGGGGGGAATGGGCACTGAAGCTTTCTTT. This chain joins TRBV15 and TRBJ1-1, with a possible D match to TRBD1 (5 bases). The V end lost 2 bases, the J end lost 4 bases, and 14 bases lay between the germline ends. The CDR3 runs 15 residues. Per germline, CDR1 LNHNV and CDR2 YYDKDF (reference sequence).

V and J are TRBV24-1 and TRBJ2-2; no clear D. CDR1 KGHDR and CDR2 SFDVKD come from the germline V gene. The germline V and J ends were trimmed by 2 bases and 5 bases, with 5 bases remaining between them. This CDR3 is 13 amino acids long. CDR3 sequence: CATSDSSTGELFF. The CDR3 DNA follows: TGTGCCACCAGTGATTCCAGTACCGGGGAGCTGTTTTTT.

The CDR3 sequence: CASSRGQGSGNTIYF. CDR3 bases: TGTGCCAGCAGCCGCGGACAGGGTTCTGGAAACACCATATATTTT. J is TRBJ1-3 and V is TRBV11-2, with 8 bases that match TRBD1. Looked up from germline, CDR1 is SGHAT and CDR2 is FQNNGV. The V and J ends lost 5 bases and 1 base, in that order; junction bases with no gene match: 4. The length of the CDR3 is 15 residues. Full variable domain (remainder filled in from reference TRBV11-2 and TRBJ1-3): EAGVAQSPRYKIIEKRQSVAFWCNPISGHATLYWYQQILGQGPKLLIQFQNNGVVDDSQLPKDRFSAERLKGVDSTLKIQPAKLEDSAVYLCASSRGQGSGNTIYFGEGSWLTVV.

The rearrangement joins TRBV29-1 to TRBJ1-1, with unresolved D. Per the germline V gene, CDR1 is SQVTM and CDR2 is ANQGSEA. The CDR3 is 12 residues long. V was clipped by 6 bases and J by 5 bases, with 13 bases between them. CDR3 DNA: TGCAGCGTAGAGCGTTCCCCGACTGAAGCTTTCTTT. It encodes CSVERSPTEAFF.

The genes are TRBV11-2 and TRBJ1-2, with D possibly being TRBD1 (6 bases). The germline V gene has CDR1 SGHAT and CDR2 FQNNGV. Trimming shortened V by 4 bases and J by 0 bases, and 9 bases separated the two germline ends. CDR3 size: 14 residues. CDR3 sequence reads: CASSSDSSNYGYTF. The CDR3 DNA reads as TGTGCCAGCAGCTCGGACAGCTCTAACTATGGCTACACCTTC. The variable domain in full, completed from reference TRBV11-2 and TRBJ1-2, reads EAGVAQSPRYKIIEKRQSVAFWCNPISGHATLYWYQQILGQGPKLLIQFQNNGVVDDSQLPKDRFSAERLKGVDSTLKIQPAKLEDSAVYLCASSSDSSNYGYTFGSGTRLTVV.

The chain recombines TRBV27 with TRBJ2-3, with 10 positions matching TRBD1. The CDR3 spans 17 residues. Germline trimming cut 3 bases from V and 3 bases from J; bases unmatched to any gene: 9. Germline CDR1 MNHEY, CDR2 SMNVEV (reference sequence). CDR3 DNA sequence: TGTGCCAGCAGTTTTGTAGACAGGGGGCTCGGGACAGATACGCAGTATTTT. It codes for CASSFVDRGLGTDTQYF.

The chain recombines TRBV7-3 with TRBJ2-5, with 8 bases lining up with TRBD1. V lost 5 bases and J lost 5; bases outside the gene matches: 7. CDR3 length: 14 residues. From germline, CDR1 is SGHTA and CDR2 FQGTGA. CDR3 residues: CASSETGGPETQYF. The CDR3 DNA reads as TGTGCCAGCAGCGAAACAGGGGGGCCCGAGACCCAGTACTTC. Variable domain in full (rest from reference TRBV7-3 and TRBJ2-5): GAGVSQTPSNKVTEKGKYVELRCDPISGHTALYWYRQSLGQGPEFLIYFQGTGAADDSGLPNDRFFAVRPEGSVSTLKIQRTERGDSAVYLCASSETGGPETQYFGPGTRLLVL.

The chain couples TRBV14 to TRBJ2-7; the D gene is possibly TRBD1 (5 bases). The CDR3 runs to 14 residues. V was trimmed by 7 bases and J by 3 bases, leaving 16 bases between them. From germline, CDR1 is SGHDN and CDR2 FVKESK. The CDR3 DNA reads as TGTGCCAGCACCGCAGGGTTGGGTTTCTACGAGCAGTACTTC. Its protein is CASTAGLGFYEQYF.

The chain joins TRBV4-1 to TRBJ2-2; perhaps TRBD2 as D (6 bases). CDR1 MGHRA and CDR2 YSYEKL come from the germline V gene. Trimming cost V 2 bases and J 4 bases, with 11 bases left between them. There are 15 residues in the CDR3. In DNA form, the CDR3 reads TGCGCCAGCAGCCAACTCCGGGAGACCACCGGGGAGCTGTTTTTT. Amino acids: CASSQLRETTGELFF.

This chain connects TRBV24-1 to TRBJ2-6; D is unresolved. Looked up from germline, CDR1 is KGHDR and CDR2 is SFDVKD. V shed 3 bases and J shed 0 bases, with 8 bases lying between them. The length of the CDR3 is 16 residues. The CDR3, as DNA: TGTGCCACCAGTGATACCCGGTCCTCTGGGGCCAACGTCCTGACTTTC. This translates into CATSDTRSSGANVLTF.